This T cell receptor beta chain was profiled in a study of T-cell memory formation after mild COVID-19. Study context: TCR clusters were mostly donor specific. General study points: The pre-infection memory compartment contained some responding clones, suggesting cross-reactive memory joined.

This CDR3 comprises 16 residues. The germline gives CDR1 SGDLS, CDR2 YYNGEE. The V segment lost 0 bases and the J segment 4 bases; nucleotides outside the gene matches: 4. A single count supports this clonotype. What it recognizes is unknown. TCRdb passed the 5' RACE reads through MiXCR, listing each CDR3 protein once. The sample lists about 430,000 distinct CDR3 sequences; roughly a quarter were seen once. This chain connects TRBV9 to TRBJ2-2; 9 bases fit TRBD2. Sequenced material: PBMCs or a T cell subset sorted from them (not recorded which). This receptor was taken from an adult woman who had mild COVID-19 (a few samples of this study predate the infection). Cell type and time point are not known. CDR3 sequence (DNA): TGTGCCAGCAGCGTAGGTGGCGGGGGGGCCACCGGGGAGCTGTTTTTT. Amino acid sequence: CASSVGGGGATGELFF.